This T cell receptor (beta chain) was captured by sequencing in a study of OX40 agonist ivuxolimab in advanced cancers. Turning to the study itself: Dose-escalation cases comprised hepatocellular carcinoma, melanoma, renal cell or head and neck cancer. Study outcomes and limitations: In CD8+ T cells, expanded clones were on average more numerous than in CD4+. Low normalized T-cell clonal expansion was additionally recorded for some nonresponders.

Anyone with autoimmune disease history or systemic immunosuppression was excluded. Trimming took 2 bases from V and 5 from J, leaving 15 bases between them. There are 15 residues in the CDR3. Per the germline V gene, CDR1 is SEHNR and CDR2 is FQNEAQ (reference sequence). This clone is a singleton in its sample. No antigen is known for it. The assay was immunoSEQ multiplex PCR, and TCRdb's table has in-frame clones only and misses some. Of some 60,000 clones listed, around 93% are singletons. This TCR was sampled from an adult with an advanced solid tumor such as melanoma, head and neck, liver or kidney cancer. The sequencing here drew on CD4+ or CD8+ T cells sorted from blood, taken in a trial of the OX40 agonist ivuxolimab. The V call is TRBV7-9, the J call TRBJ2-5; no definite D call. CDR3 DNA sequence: TGTGCCAGCAGCTTAACTATGCGGCGTGGGGAGACCCAGTACTTC. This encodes CASSLTMRRGETQYF.